Listed below are T cell receptor beta chains from one sample, sequenced in a study of CD8+ T cells in alopecia areata. TCRdb's table, derived via immunoSEQ multiplex PCR, lists solely in-frame clones and lacks some. This table has over 85,000 clones, 41% appearing once. Sequences were obtained from CD4+ T cells sorted from blood. Receptors originate from a human donor with alopecia areata. The CDR3 runs from the conserved cysteine through the conserved F or W. Fields, in order: clone size, D gene, J gene, V gene, CDR3 DNA, CDR3 protein. A D gene is named only where the DNA matches it firmly. Only some rows state a clone size, as once, few, many or a class for expanded clones.

size: once; D: -; J: TRBJ1-2; V: TRBV28; DNA: TGTGCCACAGATACAAGGACAGCTGGCTACACCTTC; CDR3: CATDTRTAGYTF
size: few; D: -; J: TRBJ2-7; V: TRBV14; DNA: TGTGCCAGCAGCCAAGGATTCTTAGTGTTAGGCGAGCAGTACTTC; CDR3: CASSQGFLVLGEQYF
size: -; D: TRBD1; J: TRBJ2-5; V: TRBV2; DNA: TGTGCCAGCAGTGAGCACAGGGGCATACCAAAAGAGACCCAGTACTTC; CDR3: CASSEHRGIPKETQYF
size: -; D: -; J: TRBJ2-5; V: TRBV15; DNA: TGTGCCACCAGCAGACCCCGGGAGACCCAGTACTTC; CDR3: CATSRPRETQYF
size: -; D: TRBD1; J: TRBJ2-5; V: TRBV5-1; DNA: TGCGCCAGCAGCTTGGAGGAAACCCGACAGGGTGGGACCCAGTACTTC; CDR3: CASSLEETRQGGTQYF
size: few; D: -; J: TRBJ2-7; V: TRBV18; DNA: TGTGCCAGCTCACCAAGTCGGGGCGAGCAGTACTTC; CDR3: CASSPSRGEQYF
size: few; D: -; J: TRBJ1-3; V: TRBV7-6; DNA: TGTGCCAGCAGCCCCCGCGGGGGGGGCTCTGGAAACACCATATATTTT; CDR3: CASSPRGGGSGNTIYF
size: -; D: -; J: TRBJ2-1; V: TRBV2; DNA: TGTGCCAGCACGCGACGGTCCTACAATGAGCAGTTCTTC; CDR3: CASTRRSYNEQFF
size: -; D: -; J: TRBJ2-3; V: TRBV19; DNA: TGTGCCAGTAGTATTCCTCTGGGTATGGATACGCAGTATTTT; CDR3: CASSIPLGMDTQYF
size: few; D: TRBD1; J: TRBJ2-1; V: TRBV2; DNA: TGTGCCAGCACCAGACAGGGGATCTTGTTGTCCTACAATGAGCAGTTCTTC; CDR3: CASTRQGILLSYNEQFF
size: -; D: -; J: TRBJ1-2; V: TRBV30; DNA: TGTGCCTGGAGTGTCATGGCCAGAGTAGGCTACACCTTC; CDR3: CAWSVMARVGYTF
size: -; D: TRBD1; J: TRBJ2-5; V: TRBV25-1; DNA: TGTGCCAGCGCCAAACAGGGGGAACTAGGAGAGACCCAGTACTTC; CDR3: CASAKQGELGETQYF
size: -; D: -; J: TRBJ1-1; V: TRBV27; DNA: TGTGCCAGCAGTAACCCGACACGGTCGAACACTGAAGCTTTCTTT; CDR3: CASSNPTRSNTEAFF
size: -; D: -; J: TRBJ1-2; V: TRBV2; DNA: TGTGCCAGCAGTGTCCGGAGGGCTGAGTATGGCTACACCTTC; CDR3: CASSVRRAEYGYTF
size: -; D: -; J: TRBJ1-2; V: TRBV6-5; DNA: TGTGCCAGCAGTTACCGCCAAGCTGGCTATGGCTACACCTTC; CDR3: CASSYRQAGYGYTF